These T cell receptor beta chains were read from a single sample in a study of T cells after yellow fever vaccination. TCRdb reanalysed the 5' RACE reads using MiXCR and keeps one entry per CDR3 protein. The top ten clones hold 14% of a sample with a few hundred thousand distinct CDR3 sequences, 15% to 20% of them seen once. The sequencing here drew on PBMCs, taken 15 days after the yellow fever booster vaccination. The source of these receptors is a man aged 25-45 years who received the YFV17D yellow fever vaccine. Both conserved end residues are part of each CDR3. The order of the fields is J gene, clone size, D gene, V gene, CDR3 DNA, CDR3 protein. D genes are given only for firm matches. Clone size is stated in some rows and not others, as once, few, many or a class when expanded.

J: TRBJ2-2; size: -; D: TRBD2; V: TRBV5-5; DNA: TGTGCCAGCAGCTTAAGACTAGCGGAGAGCACCGGGGAGCTGTTTTTT; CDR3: CASSLRLAESTGELFF
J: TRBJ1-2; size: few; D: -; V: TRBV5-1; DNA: TGCGCCAGCAGCCCAGATGAAGTGTCGTATGGCTACACCTTC; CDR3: CASSPDEVSYGYTF
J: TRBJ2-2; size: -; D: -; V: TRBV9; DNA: TGTGCCAGCAGCCCCAAGGCTGCCGGGGAGCTGTTTTTT; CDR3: CASSPKAAGELFF
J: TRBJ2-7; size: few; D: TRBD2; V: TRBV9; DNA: TGTGCCAGCAGCGCCTCGGGACTAGCGGGAGGAAGCTCCTACGAGCAGTACTTC; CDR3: CASSASGLAGGSSYEQYF
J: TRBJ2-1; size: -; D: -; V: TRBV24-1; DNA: TGTGCCACCAGTGATTCCTTGAAAAGGGAGCAGTTCTTC; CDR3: CATSDSLKREQFF
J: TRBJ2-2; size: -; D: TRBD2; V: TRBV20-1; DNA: TGCTGTGCTCACCTCAAGGGGCTAGCGGGAGGATCGAACACCGGGGAGCTGTTTTTT; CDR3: CCAHLKGLAGGSNTGELFF
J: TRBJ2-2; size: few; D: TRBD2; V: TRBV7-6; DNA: TGTGCCAGCAGCAACGGACTAGCGGGAGGGCCTGCCGGGGAGCTGTTTTTT; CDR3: CASSNGLAGGPAGELFF
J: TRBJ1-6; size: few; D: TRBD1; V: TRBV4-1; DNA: TGCGCCAGCAGCCAAGGAGACAGGGGTTATTCACCCCTCCACTTT; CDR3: CASSQGDRGYSPLHF
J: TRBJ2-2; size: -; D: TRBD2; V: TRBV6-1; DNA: TGTGCCAGCCCCCTTAGCGGGAATACCGGGGAGCTGTTTTTT; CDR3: CASPLSGNTGELFF
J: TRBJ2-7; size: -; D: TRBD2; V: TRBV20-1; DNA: TGCAGTGCTAGAGGAAAGACTAGCGCCTCCTACGAGCAGTACTTC; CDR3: CSARGKTSASYEQYF